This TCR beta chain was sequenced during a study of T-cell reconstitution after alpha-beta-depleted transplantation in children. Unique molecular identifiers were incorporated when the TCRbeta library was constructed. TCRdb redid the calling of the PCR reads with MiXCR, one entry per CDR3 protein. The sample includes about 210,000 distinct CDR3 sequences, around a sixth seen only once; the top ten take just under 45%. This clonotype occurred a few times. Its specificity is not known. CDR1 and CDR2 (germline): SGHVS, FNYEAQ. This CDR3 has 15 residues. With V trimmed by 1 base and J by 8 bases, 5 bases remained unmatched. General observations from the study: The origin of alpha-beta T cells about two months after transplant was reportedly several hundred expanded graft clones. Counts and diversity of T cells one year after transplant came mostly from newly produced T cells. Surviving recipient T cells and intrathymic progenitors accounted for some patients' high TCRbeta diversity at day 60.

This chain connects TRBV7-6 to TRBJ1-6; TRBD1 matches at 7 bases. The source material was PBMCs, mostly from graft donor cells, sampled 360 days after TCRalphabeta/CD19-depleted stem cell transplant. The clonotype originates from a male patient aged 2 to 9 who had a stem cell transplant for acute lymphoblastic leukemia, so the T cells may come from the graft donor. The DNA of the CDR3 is TGTGCCAGCAGCTTAGGAGGGGGCGCGGATTCACCCCTCCACTTT. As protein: CASSLGGGADSPLHF. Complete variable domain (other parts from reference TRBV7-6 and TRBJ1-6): GAGVSQSPRYKVTKRGQDVALRCDPISGHVSLYWYRQALGQGPEFLTYFNYEAQQDKSGLPNDRFSAERPEGSISTLTIQRTEQRDSAMYRCASSLGGGADSPLHFGNGTRLTVT.